The present entry profiles one TCR beta chain with its context. J was trimmed by 7 bases and V by 4 bases; bases with no gene match: 4. The germline CDR1 and CDR2 sequences are MNHEY and SMNVEV (reference sequence). CDR3 length: 14 amino acids. TCRdb's copy holds only in-frame clones and misses some; the assay was immunoSEQ multiplex PCR. This table holds roughly 250,000 clones, 85% to 90% found once. The data derive from a study of cytomegalovirus exposure and HLA in healthy donors. This TCR derives from a young man in good health and CMV-seronegative. The sample was PBMCs. V gene TRBV27 combines with J gene TRBJ1-6; 7 bases align to TRBD1. CDR3 in amino acids: CASSSWTGNSPLHF. For the CDR3, the DNA is TGTGCCAGCAGTTCCTGGACAGGAAATTCACCCCTCCACTTT.